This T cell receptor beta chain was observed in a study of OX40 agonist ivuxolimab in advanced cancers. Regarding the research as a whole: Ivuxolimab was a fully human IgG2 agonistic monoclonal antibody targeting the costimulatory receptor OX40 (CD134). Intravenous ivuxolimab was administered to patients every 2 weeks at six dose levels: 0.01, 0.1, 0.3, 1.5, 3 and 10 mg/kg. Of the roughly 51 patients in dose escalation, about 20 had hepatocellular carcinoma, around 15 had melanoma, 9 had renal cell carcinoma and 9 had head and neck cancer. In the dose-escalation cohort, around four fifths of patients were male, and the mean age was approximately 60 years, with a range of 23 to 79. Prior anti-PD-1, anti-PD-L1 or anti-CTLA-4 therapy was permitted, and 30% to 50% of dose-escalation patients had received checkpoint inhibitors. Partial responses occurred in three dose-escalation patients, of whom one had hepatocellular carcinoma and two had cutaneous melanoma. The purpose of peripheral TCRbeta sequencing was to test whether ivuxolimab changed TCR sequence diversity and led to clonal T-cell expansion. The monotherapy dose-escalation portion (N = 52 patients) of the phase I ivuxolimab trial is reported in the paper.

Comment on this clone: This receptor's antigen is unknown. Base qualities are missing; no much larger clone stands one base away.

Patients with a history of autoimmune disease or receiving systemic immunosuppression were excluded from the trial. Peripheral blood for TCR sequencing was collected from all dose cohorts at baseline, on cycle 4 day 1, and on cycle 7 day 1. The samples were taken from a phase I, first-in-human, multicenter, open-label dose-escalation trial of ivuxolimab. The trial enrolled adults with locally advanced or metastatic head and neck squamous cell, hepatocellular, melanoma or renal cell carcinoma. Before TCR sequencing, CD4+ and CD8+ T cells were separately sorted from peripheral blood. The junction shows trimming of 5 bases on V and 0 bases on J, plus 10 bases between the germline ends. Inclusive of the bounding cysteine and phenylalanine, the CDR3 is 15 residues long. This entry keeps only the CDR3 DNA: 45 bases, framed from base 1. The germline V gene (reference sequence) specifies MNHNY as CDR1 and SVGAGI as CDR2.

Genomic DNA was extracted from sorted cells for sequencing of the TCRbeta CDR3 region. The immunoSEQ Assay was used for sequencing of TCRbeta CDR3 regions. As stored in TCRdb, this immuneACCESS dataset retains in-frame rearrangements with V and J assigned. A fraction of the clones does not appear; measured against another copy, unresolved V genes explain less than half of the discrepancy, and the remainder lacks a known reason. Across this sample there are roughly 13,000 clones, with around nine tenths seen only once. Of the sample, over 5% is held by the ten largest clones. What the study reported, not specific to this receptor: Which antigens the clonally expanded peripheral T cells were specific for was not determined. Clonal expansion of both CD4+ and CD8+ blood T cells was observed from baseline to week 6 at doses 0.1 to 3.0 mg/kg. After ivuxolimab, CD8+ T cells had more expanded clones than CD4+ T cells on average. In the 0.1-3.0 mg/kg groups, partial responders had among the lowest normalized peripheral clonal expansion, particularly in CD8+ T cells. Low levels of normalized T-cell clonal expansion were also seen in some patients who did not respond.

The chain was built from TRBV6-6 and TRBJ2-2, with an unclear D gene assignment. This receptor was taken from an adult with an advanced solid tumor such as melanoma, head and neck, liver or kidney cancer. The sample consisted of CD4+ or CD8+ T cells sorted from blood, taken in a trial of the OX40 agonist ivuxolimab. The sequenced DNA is TGTGCCAGCAGTAGGGCCTCAGCGAACACCGGGGAGCTGTTTTTT. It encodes CASSRASANTGELFF.